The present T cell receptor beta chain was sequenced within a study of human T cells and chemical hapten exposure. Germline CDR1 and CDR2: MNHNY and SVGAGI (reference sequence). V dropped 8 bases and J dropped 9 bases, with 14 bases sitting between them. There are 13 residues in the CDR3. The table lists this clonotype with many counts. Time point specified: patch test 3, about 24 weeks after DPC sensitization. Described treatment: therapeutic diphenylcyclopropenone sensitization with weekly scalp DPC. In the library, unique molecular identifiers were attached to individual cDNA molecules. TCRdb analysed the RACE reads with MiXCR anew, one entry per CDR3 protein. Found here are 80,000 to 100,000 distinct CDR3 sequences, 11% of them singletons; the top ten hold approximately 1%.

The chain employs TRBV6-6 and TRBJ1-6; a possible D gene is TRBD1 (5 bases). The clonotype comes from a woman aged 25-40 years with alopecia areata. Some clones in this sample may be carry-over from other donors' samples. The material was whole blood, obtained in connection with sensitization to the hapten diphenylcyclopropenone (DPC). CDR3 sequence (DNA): TGTGCCAGCGCCAGGGTCCTGGGTTCACCCCTCCACTTT. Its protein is CASARVLGSPLHF.